The 10 T cell receptor beta chains listed next were all sequenced from one sample in a study of blood T cell repertoires in COVID-19. The protocol was immunoSEQ multiplex PCR, while the TCRdb copy is restricted to in-frame clones and leaves out a portion. The sample holds about 380,000 clones; 87% are singletons and the top ten take 1.3%. Sequencing was carried out using PBMCs or T cells enriched from blood (not recorded which). The receptors come from a man aged 30-40 years who had recovered from COVID-19.

The chain employs TRBV7-9 and TRBJ1-5; 8 bases match TRBD1. The junction had 9 bases not matched to a gene; V was cut back by 5 bases and J by 6 bases. The germline V gene encodes CDR1 SEHNR and CDR2 FQNEAQ (reference sequence). The length of the CDR3 is 15 residues. The CDR3 loop reads CASSTGQGGSQPQHF. CDR3 DNA: TGTGCCAGCAGCACTGGACAGGGTGGTAGTCAGCCCCAGCATTTT.

This clone was recorded once. The chain is built from TRBV10-3 and TRBJ2-1, with a weak D call TRBD2 (5 bases). V lost 3 bases and J lost 4, with 10 bases in between. Germline CDR1 is ENHRY and CDR2 is SYGVKD. The CDR3 contains 14 residues. CDR3 residues: CAISERGSYNEQFF. CDR3 coding DNA: TGTGCCATCAGTGAACGAGGGAGTTACAATGAGCAGTTCTTC.

The V call is TRBV20-1, the J call TRBJ1-1; 7 nucleotides line up with TRBD1. This CDR3 has 11 amino acids. In germline, CDR1 is DFQATT, CDR2 SNEGSKA (reference sequence). V lost 5 bases to trimming and J lost 9 bases; unmatched junction nucleotides: 6. Written as DNA, the CDR3 is TGCAGTGCTTTTAAGGGGGCCCAAGCTTTCTTT. This sequence encodes CSAFKGAQAFF.

The genes are TRBV5-4 and TRBJ2-2; 7 positions agree with TRBD2. Germline trimming cut 0 bases from V and 7 bases from J; bases unmatched to any gene: 9. The germline V gene has CDR1 SGHNT and CDR2 YYREEE (reference sequence). This CDR3 comprises 16 residues. CDR3 in amino acids: CASSLALLASSGELFF. The DNA for the CDR3 is TGTGCCAGCAGCTTGGCCCTACTAGCGAGTAGCGGGGAGCTGTTTTTT.

This chain uses TRBV6-1 with TRBJ2-2, with a possible D match to TRBD2 (5 bases). This CDR3 has 15 amino acids. CDR1 MNHNS and CDR2 SASEGT come from the germline V gene. Trimming took off 1 base at V and 1 base at J, with 7 bases between the two ends. The CDR3 here is CASSEGAGNTGELFF. The CDR3 DNA sequence: TGTGCCAGCAGTGAAGGGGCGGGGAACACCGGGGAGCTGTTTTTT.

The V and J genes are TRBV5-6 and TRBJ1-2; a weak D match, TRBD1 (5 bases). Germline loops: CDR1 SGHDT, CDR2 YYEEEE. This CDR3 is 13 amino acids long. Trimming removed 0 bases at V and 7 bases at J, with 10 bases between. CDR3 residues: CASSLAWGSGYTF. The CDR3 DNA reads TGTGCCAGCAGCTTGGCCTGGGGCAGTGGCTACACCTTC.

The chain is built from TRBV3-1 (or the pseudogene TRBV3-2) and TRBJ1-4; 8 bases agree with TRBD1. This CDR3 spans 16 amino acids. Germline values: CDR1 LGHDT, CDR2 YNNKEL (reference sequence). V lost 1 base, J lost 4 bases, and 5 bases stayed unmatched. DNA for the CDR3: TGTGCCAGCAGCCAAGTTGGCGGACAGGGTAATGAAAAACTGTTTTTT. Translating gives CASSQVGGQGNEKLFF.

The chain is built from TRBV3-1 (or the pseudogene TRBV3-2) and TRBJ1-2, with 9 bases that match TRBD1. This CDR3 contains 15 residues. Germline-derived CDR1 and CDR2 are LGHDT and YNNKEL (reference sequence). The V gene end was trimmed by 3 bases and the J gene end by 7 bases; junction bases not matched to a gene: 9. CDR3 protein: CASSQRGGQGSGYTF. The CDR3 bases are TGTGCCAGCAGCCAGAGGGGGGGACAGGGTTCTGGCTACACCTTC.

The chain uses TRBV10-3 and TRBJ2-7, with no clear D. Per the germline V gene, CDR1 is ENHRY and CDR2 is SYGVKD. The CDR3 extends over 13 amino acids. Trimming removed 2 bases at V and 4 bases at J, with 9 bases between. This CDR3 is CAISERGMYEQYF. The DNA of the CDR3 is TGTGCCATCAGTGAGCGCGGTATGTACGAGCAGTACTTC.

The J gene is TRBJ1-1, the V gene TRBV4-1; TRBD1 matches 9 bases. Unmatched junction bases numbered 5, after V lost 3 bases and J lost 6 bases. The CDR3 totals 14 residues. The germline gives CDR1 MGHRA, CDR2 YSYEKL. For the CDR3, the DNA is TGCGCCAGCAGCCACCGGACAGGGGACCCTGAAGCTTTCTTT. The encoded protein is CASSHRTGDPEAFF.